The 25 T cell receptor beta chains below come from one sample, sequenced in a study of Ad26.COV2.S vaccination and SARS-CoV-2 variants. Method: immunoSEQ multiplex PCR; TCRdb's copy keeps in-frame clones and lacks some. The sample has hundreds of thousands of clones; 87% are singletons. The treatment was: around 19 received Ad26.COV2.S at low or high dose, single or two shots; roughly five received placebo; per-sample allocation not given. At day 63 after the first vaccine or placebo injection, samples were drawn. The sequencing here drew on peripheral blood, taken in a trial of Ad26.COV2.S vaccine versus placebo. The receptors were sampled from a person between 18 and 60 years old who received the Ad26.COV2.S COVID-19 vaccine or a placebo.

The chain joins TRBV3-1 (or the pseudogene TRBV3-2) to TRBJ1-1, with a possible D match to TRBD1 (5 bases). V lost 2 bases and J lost 7, with 11 bases in between. Germline assignment: CDR1 LGHDT and CDR2 YNNKEL (reference sequence). The CDR3 contains 13 residues. The CDR3 reads CASSQSTGIEAFF. Written as DNA, the CDR3 is TGTGCCAGCAGCCAAAGCACAGGCATTGAAGCTTTCTTT.

The rearrangement links TRBV9 to TRBJ1-1; TRBD1 aligns across 8 bases. The J segment lost 1 base and the V segment lost 0 bases, leaving 5 bases of the junction unmatched. The length of the CDR3 is 16 residues. Germline-derived CDR1 and CDR2 are SGDLS and YYNGEE. The CDR3 DNA follows: TGTGCCAGCAGCGTAGAGGACAGGGTTAGGAACACTGAAGCTTTCTTT. Residues: CASSVEDRVRNTEAFF.

CDR3 nucleotides: TGTGCCAGTAGTAGGGACAGGGGAGTTGGGGCCAACGTCCTGACTTTC. This gives the protein CASSRDRGVGANVLTF. The chain carries TRBV19 and TRBJ2-6, with 10 nucleotides matching TRBD1. Germline values: CDR1 LNHDA, CDR2 SQIVND (reference sequence). This CDR3 has 16 residues. V lost 4 bases, J lost 3 bases, and 3 bases stayed unmatched.

V usage is TRBV7-6 and J usage is TRBJ2-2; TRBD1 agrees at 9 bases. Looked up from germline, CDR1 is SGHVS and CDR2 is FNYEAQ. The CDR3 is 16 residues long. After removal of 1 base from V and 6 bases from J, the junction contained 6 bases not matched to a gene. CDR3 loop: CASSLGSRDRAGELFF. CDR3 nucleotides: TGTGCCAGCAGCTTAGGGTCACGGGACAGGGCCGGGGAGCTGTTTTTT.

The chain carries TRBV6-2 or TRBV6-3 and TRBJ2-7; 9 bases line up with TRBD1. Per germline, CDR1 MNHEY and CDR2 SVGEGT. This CDR3 has 14 residues. The V gene end was trimmed by 5 bases and the J gene end by 6 bases; junction bases not matched to a gene: 8. Here the CDR3 DNA reads TGTGCCAGCAGTCTCTCACAGGGGGCAGGCGAGCAGTACTTC. It translates to CASSLSQGAGEQYF.

The chain links TRBV7-2 to TRBJ1-1, with unresolved D. The CDR3 is 15 amino acids. V shed 0 bases and J shed 2 bases, with 10 bases lying between them. Germline-derived CDR1 and CDR2 are SGHTA and FQGNSA. The CDR3 here is CASSLARHVNTEAFF. Here the CDR3 DNA reads TGTGCCAGCAGCTTAGCGAGGCATGTAAACACTGAAGCTTTCTTT.

This chain uses TRBV19 with TRBJ2-1; D is ambiguous. The CDR3 sequence is 11 residues long. Trimming cost V 4 bases and J 10 bases, with 8 bases left between them. Germline V CDR1 and CDR2: LNHDA, SQIVND (reference sequence). The CDR3 DNA sequence: TGTGCCAGTAGTACAATCTTGGAGCAGTTCTTC. Its translation: CASSTILEQFF.

A single count supports this clone. V and J are TRBV5-6 and TRBJ1-3, with TRBD1 matching 8 bases. The junction had 3 bases not matched to a gene; V was cut back by 3 bases and J by 1 base. CDR3 length equals 15 residues. Germline V gene sequence: CDR1 SGHDT, CDR2 YYEEEE. CDR3 nucleotides: TGTGCCAGCAGCTCGGACAGGGAATCTGGAAACACCATATATTTT. This gives the protein CASSSDRESGNTIYF.

The genes are TRBV10-3 and TRBJ2-7; 12 bases map to TRBD2. Germline CDR1 and CDR2: ENHRY and SYGVKD. This CDR3 comprises 15 residues. V gave up 6 bases and J gave up 5 bases; unmatched junction bases: 8. The CDR3 region is CAIRSSGGAGNEQYF. CDR3 nucleotides: TGTGCCATCAGATCTAGCGGGGGGGCTGGGAACGAGCAGTACTTC.

This clone was seen just once. CDR3 sequence reads: CASSLLNGAPQHF. CDR3 in DNA: TGTGCCAGCAGTTTATTGAACGGGGCGCCCCAGCATTTT. The rearrangement joins TRBV27 to TRBJ1-5; tentative D call: TRBD1 (5 bases). Germline V CDR1 and CDR2: MNHEY, SMNVEV (reference sequence). This CDR3 contains 13 residues. V was pared by 1 base and J by 9 bases, with 10 bases between.

The rearrangement links TRBV10-3 to TRBJ2-2, with 7 nucleotides matching TRBD2. This CDR3 is 14 amino acids long. Germline CDR1 is ENHRY and CDR2 is SYGVKD. V trimming: 11 bases; J trimming: 0 bases; junction bases outside the gene matches: 6. CDR3 nucleotide sequence: TGTGCCGGTACAAGCGGGGCGAACACCGGGGAGCTGTTTTTT. Encoded protein: CAGTSGANTGELFF.

As regards this clone: Different DNA sequences within this sample yield the same CDR3. This chain uses TRBV5-1 with TRBJ1-4, with D tentatively TRBD1 (6 bases). Germline V gene lookup returns CDR1 SGHRS and CDR2 YFSETQ. V lost 2 bases and J lost 0, with 8 bases in between. CDR3 length equals 15 residues. The chain's CDR3 is CASSLAGATNEKLFF. Here the CDR3 DNA reads TGCGCCAGCAGCTTAGCAGGGGCAACTAATGAAAAACTGTTTTTT.

This rearrangement joins TRBV7-9 to TRBJ1-1, with unresolved D. The germline gives CDR1 SEHNR, CDR2 FQNEAQ (reference sequence). Trimming removed 3 bases from V and 6 bases from J, with 8 bases in between. This CDR3 is 12 amino acids long. CDR3 residues: CASSLGDPEAFF. CDR3 nucleotide sequence: TGTGCCAGCAGCTTGGGAGATCCTGAAGCTTTCTTT.

The chain recombines TRBV20-1 with TRBJ1-2; the D gene is possibly TRBD1 (6 bases). Per germline, CDR1 DFQATT and CDR2 SNEGSKA (reference sequence). V lost 3 bases and J lost 0, with 14 bases in between. The CDR3 covers 15 residues. The CDR3 reads CSASRLGQPNYGYTF. The CDR3 DNA reads as TGCAGTGCTAGTCGTCTGGGACAACCTAACTATGGCTACACCTTC.

The chain carries TRBV20-1 and TRBJ2-7, with D perhaps being TRBD1 or TRBD2 (7 bases each). Trimming left V 3 bases short and J 2 bases short, with 20 bases between. The CDR3 covers 16 residues. Germline V lookup: CDR1 DFQATT, CDR2 SNEGSKA (reference sequence). CDR3 sequence reads: CSASGGVGTAPYEQYF. CDR3 DNA sequence: TGCAGTGCTAGTGGGGGGGTCGGGACAGCACCCTACGAGCAGTACTTC.

This clone was picked up one time. The chain joins TRBV14 to TRBJ1-2; no clear D. This CDR3 comprises 11 residues. Germline assignment: CDR1 SGHDN and CDR2 FVKESK. V was shortened by 3 bases and J by 7 bases, with 6 bases between the two germline ends. Written as DNA, the CDR3 is TGTGCCAGCAGCCACCTGGGTGGCTACACCTTC. This codes for CASSHLGGYTF.

The V and J genes are TRBV18 and TRBJ2-7, with 7 bases matching TRBD1. Germline lookup yields CDR1 KGHSH and CDR2 LQKENI. The CDR3 runs to 17 residues. The V gene end was trimmed by 3 bases and the J gene end by 2 bases; junction bases not matched to a gene: 13. The CDR3 is CASSPRDSGLLAYEQYF. CDR3 bases: TGTGCCAGCTCACCCCGGGACAGTGGACTGCTTGCCTACGAGCAGTACTTC.

V is TRBV19 and J is TRBJ2-2; D call uncertain. CDR1 is LNHDA and CDR2 is SQIVND in the germline V gene (reference sequence). Trimming shortened V by 2 bases and J by 5 bases, and 3 bases separated the two germline ends. The CDR3 covers 12 residues. The CDR3 region is CASSIRTGELFF. The CDR3 DNA is TGTGCCAGTAGTATACGTACCGGGGAGCTGTTTTTT.

CDR3 sequence reads: CAWTGSDAVPQYF. DNA of the CDR3: TGTGCCTGGACCGGAAGCGACGCCGTGCCGCAGTATTTT. The chain is built from TRBV30 and TRBJ2-3; D is ambiguous. Trimming left V 4 bases short and J 10 bases short, with 18 bases between. The CDR3 sequence is 13 residues long. Germline loops: CDR1 GTSNPN, CDR2 SVGIG (reference sequence).

V and J are TRBV6-5 and TRBJ1-2; the D is unclear. The CDR3 has 15 residues. V was pared by 2 bases and J by 1 base, with 11 bases between. Germline V gene lookup returns CDR1 MNHEY and CDR2 SVGAGI. The CDR3, as DNA: TGTGCCAGCAGTTACGAGGCAGACCATAACTATGGCTACACCTTC. Encoded protein: CASSYEADHNYGYTF.

The CDR3: CSVDTGESYEQYF. The CDR3 DNA sequence: TGCAGCGTAGACACAGGGGAATCCTACGAGCAGTACTTC. The V call is TRBV29-1, the J call TRBJ2-7, with 7 bases that match TRBD1. Germline CDR1 is SQVTM and CDR2 is ANQGSEA. V was clipped by 6 bases and J by 1 base; unmatched bases: 6. The CDR3 has 13 amino acids.

The chain has TRBV27 and TRBJ2-7, with no clear D. There are 11 residues in the CDR3. The V gene lost 6 bases and the J gene lost 3 bases, with 6 bases spanning the gap. The V gene's germline CDR1 is MNHEY and CDR2 SMNVEV (reference sequence). CDR3 DNA sequence: TGTGCCAGCAGAGGTGGCTACGAGCAGTACTTC. Its translation is CASRGGYEQYF.

This chain connects TRBV9 to TRBJ1-1; no definite D call. Germline V lookup: CDR1 SGDLS, CDR2 YYNGEE. Trimming shortened V by 0 bases and J by 1 base, and 16 bases separated the two germline ends. CDR3 length: 17 amino acids. The CDR3 spells CASSVGSGAGRNTEAFF. The CDR3 DNA sequence: TGTGCCAGCAGCGTAGGGTCCGGTGCGGGTAGGAACACTGAAGCTTTCTTT.

This clone came up a few times. V is TRBV30 and J is TRBJ1-4, with D possibly being TRBD1 (6 bases). The germline V gene has CDR1 GTSNPN and CDR2 SVGIG (reference sequence). V was shortened by 1 base and J by 2 bases, with 11 bases between the two germline ends. The CDR3 spans 15 residues. CDR3 coding DNA: TGTGCCTGGAGTGGTAGGGGGTTGACTAATGAAAAACTGTTTTTT. Amino acid sequence: CAWSGRGLTNEKLFF. The full variable domain, its missing parts supplied by reference TRBV30 and TRBJ1-4, is SQTIHQWPATLVQPVGSPLSLECTVEGTSNPNLYWYRQAAGRGLQLLFYSVGIGQISSEVPQNLSASRPQDRQFILSSKKLLLSDSGFYLCAWSGRGLTNEKLFFGSGTQLSVL.

J is TRBJ1-2 and V is TRBV6-5, with D tentatively TRBD1 (5 bases). Germline lookup yields CDR1 MNHEY and CDR2 SVGAGI. Trimming took 0 bases from V and 8 from J, leaving 16 bases between them. The CDR3 length is 15 residues. CDR3 DNA sequence: TGTGCCAGCAGTTACTCGGGGGACTTAACGAGAGGCTACACCTTC. It specifies CASSYSGDLTRGYTF.